The 27 T cell receptor beta chains given below trace back to one sample, sequenced in a study of blood T cells in healthy people across ages. Next came a second PCR, run for about 7 to 12 cycles, which used a sample-barcoded 5' primer along with a J-beta primer mix. MiXCR was run by TCRdb on the 5' RACE reads, yielding one entry per CDR3 protein. The sample lists around 850,000 distinct CDR3 sequences; 35% to 40% were seen once. Sequences were obtained from blood. These receptors all come from a man aged 18 to 35 in good health.

This clonotype came up a few times. The CDR3 here is CASSVSINTEAFF. CDR3 in DNA: TGTGCCAGCAGTGTTTCAATTAACACTGAAGCTTTCTTT. This chain connects TRBV2 to TRBJ1-1; D remains ambiguous. The germline CDR1 and CDR2 sequences are SNHLY and FYNNEI. This CDR3 region has 13 residues. With 4 bases removed from V and 2 bases from J, the gap between germline ends came to 8 bases.

The chain recombines TRBV20-1 with TRBJ1-4, with D possibly matching TRBD1 (5 bases). V lost 6 bases and J 0 bases, leaving 17 bases between the germline ends. The CDR3 is 16 residues long. CDR1 and CDR2 (germline): DFQATT, SNEGSKA (reference sequence). Written as DNA, the CDR3 is TGCAGTGCCACCCATGCAGGGTCAACAACTAATGAAAAACTGTTTTTT. It codes for CSATHAGSTTNEKLFF.

This clonotype came up a few times. The chain is built from TRBV20-1 and TRBJ1-2, with TRBD1 identical over 7 bases. The germline V gene encodes CDR1 DFQATT and CDR2 SNEGSKA (reference sequence). The CDR3 runs 16 residues. With 6 bases clipped from V and 0 bases from J, the junction kept 13 bases outside the gene matches. This CDR3 is CSAPHRGQGANYGYTF. DNA of the CDR3: TGCAGTGCCCCCCATCGTGGCCAGGGGGCTAACTATGGCTACACCTTC.

The CDR3 reads CASSYASAGELFF. Here the CDR3 DNA reads TGTGCCAGCAGTTACGCAAGCGCCGGGGAGCTGTTTTTT. This chain connects TRBV6-6 to TRBJ2-2; D ambiguous. This CDR3 has 13 amino acids. Per the germline V gene, CDR1 is MNHNY and CDR2 is SVGAGI (reference sequence). Trimming removed 2 bases at V and 6 bases at J, with 7 bases between.

This clonotype was seen a handful of times. V and J are TRBV9 and TRBJ2-1; no clear D gene. Germline CDR1 is SGDLS and CDR2 is YYNGEE. Trimming stripped 3 bases from V and 0 bases from J, with 16 bases between. The CDR3 is made up of 17 amino acids. The CDR3 loop is CASSAPVTESSYNEQFF. The CDR3 coding sequence is TGTGCCAGCAGCGCACCAGTGACGGAGAGCTCCTACAATGAGCAGTTCTTC.

This chain connects TRBV5-1 to TRBJ2-7, with D perhaps matching TRBD2 (6 bases). Germline V CDR1 and CDR2: SGHRS, YFSETQ. Trimming stripped 3 bases from V and 0 bases from J, with 10 bases between. The CDR3 is 14 amino acids. CDR3: CASSSRGNSYEQYF. DNA for the CDR3: TGCGCCAGCAGCTCCCGGGGGAACTCCTACGAGCAGTACTTC.

This chain links TRBV29-1 with TRBJ2-7; D is undetermined. CDR1 and CDR2 (germline): SQVTM, ANQGSEA. The CDR3 consists of 13 residues. Trimming shortened V by 3 bases and J by 0 bases, and 9 bases separated the two germline ends. CDR3 coding DNA: TGCAGCGTTGATAAACAGAACTCCTACGAGCAGTACTTC. This translates into CSVDKQNSYEQYF.

This sequence joins TRBV9 and TRBJ1-5; TRBD1 matches 9 bases. V lost 4 bases to trimming and J lost 5 bases; unmatched junction nucleotides: 7. Germline V CDR1 and CDR2: SGDLS, YYNGEE. This CDR3 spans 15 amino acids. Written as DNA, the CDR3 is TGTGCCAGCAGCACCGGGACAGGGATGGATCAGCCCCAGCATTTT. Its translation is CASSTGTGMDQPQHF.

This clonotype was counted a few times. A read error may produce the germline difference seen at one junction end. This chain links TRBV6-1 with TRBJ2-5; D not certain. The CDR3 totals 13 residues. In germline, CDR1 is MNHNS, CDR2 SASEGT. CDR3 region: CASSDRGEEAQYF. In DNA, the CDR3 is TGTGCCAGCAGTGACCGCGGAGAAGAGGCCCAGTACTTC.

This clonotype was found a few times. The V call is TRBV6-6, the J call TRBJ2-7; no definite D call. The CDR3 totals 13 residues. Germline loops: CDR1 MNHNY, CDR2 SVGAGI (reference sequence). Trimming pared 5 bases from V and 5 bases from J, leaving 13 bases between. Here the CDR3 reads CASSLTLPHEQYF. The CDR3 DNA is TGTGCCAGCAGTCTGACATTACCCCACGAGCAGTACTTC.

This clonotype was recorded a few times. V gene TRBV2 combines with J gene TRBJ2-5; TRBD2 agrees at 9 bases. In germline, CDR1 is SNHLY, CDR2 FYNNEI. The CDR3 runs to 14 residues. With V trimmed by 7 bases and J by 1 base, 4 bases remained unmatched. The CDR3 reads CASNGGGAQETQYF. The CDR3 DNA reads TGTGCCAGCAACGGCGGGGGGGCCCAAGAGACCCAGTACTTC. The full variable domain, in which reference TRBV2 and TRBJ2-5 provide the parts outside the CDR3, is EPEVTQTPSHQVTQMGQEVILRCVPISNHLYFYWYRQILGQKVEFLVSFYNNEISEKSEIFDDQFSVERPDGSNFTLKIRSTKLEDSAMYFCASNGGGAQETQYFGPGTRLLVL.

There are a few counts of this clonotype. The CDR3 region has the DNA TGTGCCAGCAGCCAAGGGGCGGGGGTGCGGACAGATACGCAGTATTTT. This encodes CASSQGAGVRTDTQYF. This chain joins TRBV3-1 and TRBJ2-3; 7 bases are shared with TRBD2. Germline CDR1 LGHDT, CDR2 YNNKEL (reference sequence). Unmatched junction bases numbered 7, after V lost 1 base and J lost 3 bases. This CDR3 has 16 residues.

The chain couples TRBV10-3 to TRBJ1-6, with D maybe TRBD1 (5 bases). CDR3 length: 15 residues. Trimming cost V 8 bases and J 2 bases, with 13 bases left between them. Germline loops: CDR1 ENHRY, CDR2 SYGVKD. The CDR3 DNA follows: TGTGCCATCGGGGGAGGGGTGACCTATAATTCACCCCTCCACTTT. Protein product: CAIGGGVTYNSPLHF.

The rearrangement uses TRBV12-3 or TRBV12-4 and TRBJ2-3; 11 bases are shared with TRBD2. This CDR3 contains 15 residues. V lost 5 bases to trimming and J lost 5 bases; unmatched junction nucleotides: 6. The CDR3 region has the DNA TGTGCCAGCAGTATTAGCGGGGGGGGAGAAGATACGCAGTATTTT. Protein sequence: CASSISGGGEDTQYF.

The chain couples TRBV5-5 to TRBJ2-7, with D possibly called TRBD1 or TRBD2 (5 bases each). This CDR3 has 14 amino acids. Trimming took 4 bases from V and 7 from J, leaving 18 bases between them. Looked up from germline, CDR1 is SGHKS and CDR2 is YYEKEE (reference sequence). CDR3 region: CASSRDGGFGEQYF. CDR3 in DNA: TGTGCCAGCAGCCGGGACGGCGGATTTGGAGAGCAGTACTTC.

The DNA of the CDR3 is TGCGCCAGCAGCCAAGATCGCTATGATAAGAGCTCCTACAATGAGCAGTACTTC. This codes for CASSQDRYDKSSYNEQYF. The chain employs TRBV4-3 and TRBJ2-1; D remains ambiguous. The tail of the sequence fits TRBJ2-7 better, so the J call may be wrong. Germline V lookup: CDR1 LGHNA, CDR2 YSLEER. The CDR3 runs 18 residues.

This clonotype is a singleton in its sample. The gene calls are TRBV6-5 and TRBJ1-2; D perhaps matches TRBD1 (6 bases). The ends were cut back, 2 bases at V and 8 bases at J, with 21 bases in the middle. The germline CDR1 and CDR2 sequences are MNHEY and SVGAGI. This CDR3 is 16 amino acids long. The CDR3 nucleotides read TGTGCCAGCAGTTACCCAATTGGGGGGGCCGGGAGAGGCTACACCTTC. Residues: CASSYPIGGAGRGYTF.

The gene calls are TRBV7-3 and TRBJ1-2; D not certain. The CDR3 extends over 14 amino acids. CDR1 is SGHTA, CDR2 FQGTGA, per germline. The V and J ends lost 5 bases and 4 bases respectively, with 14 bases between them. In DNA, the CDR3 is TGTGCCAGCAGCCGGAGGACGGGCCCCTATGGCTACACCTTC. This gives the protein CASSRRTGPYGYTF.

This clonotype was seen repeatedly, ten times or more. This chain uses TRBV25-1 with TRBJ2-7; the D call may be TRBD1 or TRBD2 (5 bases each). The CDR3 extends over 13 amino acids. Germline values: CDR1 MGHDK, CDR2 SYGVNS. Deletions cut 4 bases from V and 7 bases from J, with 14 bases between. The CDR3 DNA follows: TGTGCCAGCAGTGCAGGGACCGGCAATGAGCAGTACTTC. It specifies CASSAGTGNEQYF.

This sequence joins TRBV9 and TRBJ2-3; D gene uncertain. Germline loops: CDR1 SGDLS, CDR2 YYNGEE. CDR3 length equals 13 residues. Trimming took 0 bases from V and 5 from J, leaving 7 bases between them. The CDR3 sequence is CASSVEDRDTQYF. The CDR3 nucleotides are TGTGCCAGCAGCGTAGAGGACCGAGATACGCAGTATTTT.

This clonotype was seen many times. The chain combines TRBV5-5 with TRBJ1-5; D is unclear. V dropped 2 bases and J dropped 0 bases, with 15 bases sitting between them. The V gene's germline CDR1 is SGHKS and CDR2 YYEKEE (reference sequence). CDR3 length: 17 amino acids. The CDR3 sequence: CASSLGRDIYSNQPQHF. The CDR3 coding sequence is TGTGCCAGCAGCTTAGGACGGGATATTTATAGCAATCAGCCCCAGCATTTT. The full variable domain, its missing parts supplied by reference TRBV5-5 and TRBJ1-5, is DAGVTQSPTHLIKTRGQQVTLRCSPISGHKSVSWYQQVLGQGPQFIFQYYEKEERGRGNFPDRFSARQFPNYSSELNVNALLLGDSALYLCASSLGRDIYSNQPQHFGDGTRLSIL.

Points on this clonotype: The junction differs from germline at one of its ends, possibly a read error. This sequence joins TRBV7-2 and TRBJ2-1, with D possibly TRBD2 on 5 matching bases. The CDR3 covers 13 residues. Germline CDR1 reads SGHTA; CDR2 reads FQGNSA. This chain's CDR3 is CAGSTRVSNEQFF. CDR3 bases: TGTGCCGGCAGTACGCGGGTTAGCAATGAGCAGTTCTTC.

The chain carries TRBV13 and TRBJ1-1, with 7 bases matching TRBD1. The trim removed 5 bases at V and 4 bases at J, leaving 7 bases unmatched. This CDR3 is built from 14 residues. Germline V CDR1 and CDR2: PRHDT, FYEKMQ (reference sequence). The CDR3 coding sequence is TGTGCCAGCAGCCCGCCTAACAGGGGCACTGAAGCTTTCTTT. This codes for CASSPPNRGTEAFF.

This clonotype was seen many times. V gene TRBV20-1 combines with J gene TRBJ2-1; TRBD2 agrees at 10 bases. The CDR3 has 17 residues. The J segment lost 5 bases and the V segment lost 3 bases, leaving 13 bases of the junction unmatched. The germline V gene has CDR1 DFQATT and CDR2 SNEGSKA (reference sequence). The CDR3 loop is CSARGGLAGGIDNEQFF. Here the CDR3 DNA reads TGCAGTGCTAGGGGGGGCTTAGCGGGGGGAATCGACAATGAGCAGTTCTTC.

This clonotype was picked up one time. This chain links TRBV11-1 with TRBJ2-4; 8 bases fit TRBD1. J lost 1 base, V lost 5 bases, and 13 bases had no gene match. The CDR3 is 18 amino acids. Germline V CDR1 and CDR2: SGHAT, FQDESV (reference sequence). CDR3: CASSLTSQGAEAKNIQYF. The CDR3 DNA sequence: TGTGCCAGCAGCCTCACTTCGCAGGGGGCTGAGGCCAAAAACATTCAGTACTTC.

This clonotype appeared a few times. The V gene is TRBV9, the J gene TRBJ2-1; 10 positions match TRBD2. Germline loops: CDR1 SGDLS, CDR2 YYNGEE. CDR3 length: 15 residues. Unmatched junction bases numbered 4, after V lost 3 bases and J lost 4 bases. The CDR3 DNA is TGTGCCAGCAGCGGGAGCGGGGGGGGGTACAATGAGCAGTTCTTC. Its protein is CASSGSGGGYNEQFF.

This clonotype has ten or more counts. The gene calls are TRBV25-1 and TRBJ2-3; TRBD2 matches 8 bases. CDR1 and CDR2 from the germline V gene are MGHDK and SYGVNS. CDR3 length equals 16 residues. With 4 bases clipped from V and 2 bases from J, the junction kept 8 bases outside the gene matches. The CDR3 protein is CASSGFLAGNTDTQYF. The CDR3 DNA sequence: TGTGCCAGCAGTGGCTTTTTAGCGGGGAACACAGATACGCAGTATTTT.